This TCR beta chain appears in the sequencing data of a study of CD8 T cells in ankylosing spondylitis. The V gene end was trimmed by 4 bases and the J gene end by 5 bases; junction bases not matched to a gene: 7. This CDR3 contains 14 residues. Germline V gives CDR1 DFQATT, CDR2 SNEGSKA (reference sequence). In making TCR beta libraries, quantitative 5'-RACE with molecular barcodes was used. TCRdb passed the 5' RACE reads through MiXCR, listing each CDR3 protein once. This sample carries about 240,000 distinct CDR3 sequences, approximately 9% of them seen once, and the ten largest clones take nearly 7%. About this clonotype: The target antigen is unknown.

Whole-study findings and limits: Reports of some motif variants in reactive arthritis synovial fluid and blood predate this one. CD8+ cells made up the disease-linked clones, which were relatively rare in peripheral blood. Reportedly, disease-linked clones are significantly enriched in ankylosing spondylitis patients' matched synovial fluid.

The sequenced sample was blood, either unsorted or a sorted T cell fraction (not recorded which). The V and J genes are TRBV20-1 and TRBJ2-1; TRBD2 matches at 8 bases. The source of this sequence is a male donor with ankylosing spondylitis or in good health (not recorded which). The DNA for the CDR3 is TGCAGTGCTAATCGGCTAGCGGGCAACAATGAGCAGTTCTTC. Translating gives CSANRLAGNNEQFF.